These 5 T cell receptor beta chains originate from one sample sequenced in a study of control samples from healthy donors and cancer patients. Data came from immunoSEQ multiplex PCR; TCRdb stores just in-frame clones and leaves some out. Here the sample table reports roughly 200,000 clones. Sequencing used blood. These receptors all stem from a woman aged 30 to 39 in good health.

This chain links TRBV10-2 with TRBJ2-7; TRBD2 agrees at 9 bases. With 4 bases clipped from V and 6 bases from J, the junction kept 13 bases outside the gene matches. Germline CDR1 reads WSHSY; CDR2 reads SAAADI. This CDR3 has 16 amino acids. CDR3 sequence: CASSVMGSLAGFEQYF. The CDR3 DNA sequence: TGCGCCAGCAGTGTTATGGGATCCCTAGCGGGGTTCGAGCAGTACTTC.

The chain is built from TRBV21-1 and TRBJ1-5. TRBV21-1 is tagged as a pseudogene. CDR3 length equals 13 residues. The CDR3 reads CASSDALNQPQHF. The CDR3 DNA sequence: TGTGCCAGCAGCGACGCCCTCAATCAGCCCCAGCATTTT.

This sequence joins TRBV6-4 and TRBJ1-1; 8 nucleotides line up with TRBD1. V gave up 6 bases and J gave up 6 bases; unmatched junction bases: 9. Per germline, CDR1 MRHNA and CDR2 SNTAGT. The CDR3 has 14 amino acids. CDR3 DNA: TGTGCCAGCAGCGAACAGGGGGTATCATCTGAAGCTTTCTTT. This gives the protein CASSEQGVSSEAFF.

The chain uses TRBV6-5 and TRBJ2-1, with D possibly being TRBD1 or TRBD2 (5 bases each). The CDR3 consists of 12 residues. Trimming took off 8 bases at V and 10 bases at J, with 15 bases between the two ends. Per the germline V gene, CDR1 is MNHEY and CDR2 is SVGAGI. This CDR3 is CASGGWGIEQFF. CDR3 nucleotides: TGTGCCAGCGGGGGATGGGGGATCGAGCAGTTCTTC.

The genes are TRBV2 and TRBJ2-2, with 9 bases identical to TRBD2. The CDR3 is 16 residues long. Germline V gene sequence: CDR1 SNHLY, CDR2 FYNNEI. V trimming: 6 bases; J trimming: 4 bases; junction bases outside the gene matches: 9. In DNA, the CDR3 is TGTGCCAGCAGCCGGCTCGGACTAGCGCTCACCGGGGAGCTGTTTTTT. This encodes CASSRLGLALTGELFF.